This T cell receptor (beta chain) was sequenced in a study of blood T cell repertoires in COVID-19. Looking at the study overall: The United States, Italy and Spain provided the acute and convalescent COVID-19 samples. In each case, the material was cDNA or gDNA derived from T cells, B-cell-depleted T cells, or PBMCs.

Per the study methods: Using reference gene primer amplification, nucleated cell counts were estimated. Sequenced by immunoSEQ multiplex PCR; TCRdb stores in-frame clones only, minus some. That table is the source of V, J and clone size, and D and trimming were worked out from the DNA. Among fewer than 350,000 clones listed, around nine tenths were seen once. From germline, CDR1 is MNHEY and CDR2 SVGAGI. Trimming took 6 bases from V and 7 from J, leaving 22 bases between them. The CDR3 is 15 residues long. The V gene is TRBV6-5, the J gene TRBJ2-7, with D perhaps matching TRBD2 (6 bases). The sequence came from a middle-aged man with active or convalescent COVID-19. Sequencing was carried out using peripheral blood. The CDR3 loop reads CASSLSRGGDTEQYF. The DNA for the CDR3 is TGTGCCAGCAGCCTCTCTCGAGGAGGGGATACTGAGCAGTACTTC.